This TCR beta chain was recovered during a study of CD8 T cell repertoires and HIV-1 epitope variants. The overall study: An uncultured baseline aliquot held 1M T cells.

Germline V gene lookup returns CDR1 SEHNR and CDR2 FQNEAQ (reference sequence). The CDR3 consists of 14 residues. V gave up 3 bases and J gave up 4 bases; unmatched junction bases: 3. As to this clone: Its specificity is not known.

General study points: This assay reports beta chains of antigen-expanded cells, not T cell function.

TCRdb's copy holds only in-frame clones and misses some; the assay was immunoSEQ multiplex PCR. Of almost 6,000 clones detected, about 65% appear once; the ten largest clones hold approximately 40%. Source material: cultured CD8+ T cells derived from PBMCs. This sequence joins TRBV7-9 and TRBJ2-1; TRBD2 agrees at 7 bases. This sequence originates from a male donor with HIV. CDR3 in amino acids: CASSFAGEYNEQFF. CDR3 nucleotides: TGTGCCAGCAGCTTCGCGGGGGAGTACAATGAGCAGTTCTTC.